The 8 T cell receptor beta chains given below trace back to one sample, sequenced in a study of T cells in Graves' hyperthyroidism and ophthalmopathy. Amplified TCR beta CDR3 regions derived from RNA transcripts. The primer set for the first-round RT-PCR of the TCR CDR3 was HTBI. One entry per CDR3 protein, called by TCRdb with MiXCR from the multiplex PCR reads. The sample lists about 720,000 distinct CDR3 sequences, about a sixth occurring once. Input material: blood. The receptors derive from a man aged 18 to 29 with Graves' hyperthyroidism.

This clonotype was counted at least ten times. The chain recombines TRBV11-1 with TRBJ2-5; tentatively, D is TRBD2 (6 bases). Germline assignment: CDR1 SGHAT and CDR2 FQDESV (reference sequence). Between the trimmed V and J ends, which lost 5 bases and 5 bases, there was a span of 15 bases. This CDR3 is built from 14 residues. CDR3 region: CASSKREDTETQYF. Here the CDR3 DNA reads TGTGCCAGCAGCAAGAGGGAGGATACGGAGACCCAGTACTTC.

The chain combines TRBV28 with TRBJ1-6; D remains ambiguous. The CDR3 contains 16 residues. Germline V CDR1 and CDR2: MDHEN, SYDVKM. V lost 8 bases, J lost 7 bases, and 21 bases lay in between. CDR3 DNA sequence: TGTGCCAGCCGCCCGTTCTCTGGAGCGCGAAATTCACCCCTCCACTTT. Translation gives CASRPFSGARNSPLHF.

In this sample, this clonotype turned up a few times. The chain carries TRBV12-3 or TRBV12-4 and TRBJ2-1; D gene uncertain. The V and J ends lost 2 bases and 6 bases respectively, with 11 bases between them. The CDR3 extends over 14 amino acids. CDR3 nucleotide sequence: TGTGCCAGCAGTTTAAAAGGGCTGGCCAATGAGCAGTTCTTC. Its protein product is CASSLKGLANEQFF.

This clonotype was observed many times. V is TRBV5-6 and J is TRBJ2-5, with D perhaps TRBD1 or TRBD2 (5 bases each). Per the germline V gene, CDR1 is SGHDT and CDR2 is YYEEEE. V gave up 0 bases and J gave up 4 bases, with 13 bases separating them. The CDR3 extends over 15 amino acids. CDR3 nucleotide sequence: TGTGCCAGCAGCTTGGGATTCCCAGGGACAGAGACCCAGTACTTC. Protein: CASSLGFPGTETQYF.

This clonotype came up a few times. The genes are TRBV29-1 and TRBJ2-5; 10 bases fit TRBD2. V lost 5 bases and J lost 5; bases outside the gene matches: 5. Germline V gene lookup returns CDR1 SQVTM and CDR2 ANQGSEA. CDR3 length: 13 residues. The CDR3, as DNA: TGCAGCGTTAGGACTAGCGGAGGGGAGACCCAGTACTTC. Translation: CSVRTSGGETQYF.

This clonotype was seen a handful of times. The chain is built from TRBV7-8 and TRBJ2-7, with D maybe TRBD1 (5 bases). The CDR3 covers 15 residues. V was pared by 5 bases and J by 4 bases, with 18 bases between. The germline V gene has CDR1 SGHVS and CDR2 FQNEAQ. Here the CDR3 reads CASSPRGNDRYEQYF. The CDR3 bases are TGTGCCAGCAGCCCCCGAGGAAATGACAGATACGAGCAGTACTTC. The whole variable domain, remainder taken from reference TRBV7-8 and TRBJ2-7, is GAGVSQSPRYKVAKRGQDVALRCDPISGHVSLFWYQQALGQGPEFLTYFQNEAQLDKSGLPSDRFFAERPEGSVSTLKIQRTQQEDSAVYLCASSPRGNDRYEQYFGPGTRLTVT.

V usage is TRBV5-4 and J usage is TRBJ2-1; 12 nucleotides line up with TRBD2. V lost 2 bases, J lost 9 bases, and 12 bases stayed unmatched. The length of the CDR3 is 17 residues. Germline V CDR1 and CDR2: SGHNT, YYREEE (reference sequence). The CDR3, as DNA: TGTGCCAGCAGCTTCTCGGGACTAGCGGGCGTCAGGGGTGAGCAGTTCTTC. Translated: CASSFSGLAGVRGEQFF.

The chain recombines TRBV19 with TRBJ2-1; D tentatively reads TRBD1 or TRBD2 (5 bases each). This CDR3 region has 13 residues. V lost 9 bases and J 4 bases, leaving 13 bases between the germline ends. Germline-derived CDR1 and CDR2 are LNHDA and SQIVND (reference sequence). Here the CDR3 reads CASARDGYNEQFF. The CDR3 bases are TGTGCCAGCGCCCGGGACGGTTACAATGAGCAGTTCTTC.